These 12 T cell receptor beta chains share one sample of origin, sequenced in a study of CD8 T cells in ankylosing spondylitis. From the 5' RACE reads, TCRdb called clonotypes with MiXCR, one entry per CDR3 protein. The table shows around 250,000 distinct CDR3 sequences, with roughly 32% occurring only once. Sequencing was performed on blood, either unsorted or a sorted T cell fraction (not recorded which). The source is a male donor with ankylosing spondylitis or in good health (not recorded which).

The genes are TRBV28 and TRBJ2-3, with 7 bases lining up with TRBD1. The V gene's germline CDR1 is MDHEN and CDR2 SYDVKM. This CDR3 has 13 amino acids. Unmatched junction bases numbered 4, after V lost 6 bases and J lost 4 bases. In nucleotides, the CDR3 is TGTGCCAGCAGGACAGGGTATTCAGATACGCAGTATTTT. Amino acids: CASRTGYSDTQYF.

This clonotype has a handful of counts. The rearrangement uses TRBV12-3 or TRBV12-4 and TRBJ2-3; either TRBD1 or TRBD2 may supply D (6 bases each). Between the trimmed V and J ends, which lost 10 bases and 0 bases, there was a span of 14 bases. There are 14 residues in the CDR3. The CDR3 nucleotides read TGTGCCATCCGGTCGGGGGCCAGCACAGATACGCAGTATTTT. This encodes CAIRSGASTDTQYF.

This clonotype has a handful of counts. This chain links TRBV9 with TRBJ2-2, with TRBD2 as a possible D gene (7 bases). This CDR3 region has 15 residues. V gave up 4 bases and J gave up 7 bases, with 17 bases separating them. Germline V lookup: CDR1 SGDLS, CDR2 YYNGEE. The CDR3 DNA follows: TGTGCCAGCAGCCTAGCCGGGGGGCAAGTCGGGGAGCTGTTTTTT. Its protein is CASSLAGGQVGELFF.

J is TRBJ2-7 and V is TRBV27; TRBD1 agrees at 9 bases. V was pared by 7 bases and J by 3 bases, with 7 bases of the junction left unmatched. The germline CDR1 and CDR2 sequences are MNHEY and SMNVEV (reference sequence). The CDR3 has 14 residues. Here the CDR3 reads CASTRTGANYEQYF. In DNA form, the CDR3 reads TGTGCCAGCACCAGGACAGGGGCGAACTACGAGCAGTACTTC.

This chain links TRBV6-1 with TRBJ1-2, with 8 positions matching TRBD1. Trimming took 8 bases from V and 4 from J; bases not matched to a gene: 9. CDR1 is MNHNS and CDR2 is SASEGT in the germline V gene. This CDR3 has 14 residues. For the CDR3, the DNA is TGTGCCAGCGGAATGGACAGGGCTCCCTATGGCTACACCTTC. Translation gives CASGMDRAPYGYTF.

The chain has TRBV5-1 and TRBJ2-5, with D perhaps matching TRBD2 (6 bases). This CDR3 is built from 16 residues. Trimming stripped 4 bases from V and 5 bases from J, with 21 bases between. From germline, CDR1 is SGHRS and CDR2 YFSETQ. CDR3 nucleotides: TGCGCCAGCAGCCTAACGACGTTGGGGGAGGAGGAGACCCAGTACTTC. It encodes CASSLTTLGEEETQYF. Looking up the rest from reference TRBV5-1 and TRBJ2-5 gives the full variable domain: KAGVTQTPRYLIKTRGQQVTLSCSPISGHRSVSWYQQTPGQGLQFLFEYFSETQRNKGNFPGRFSGRQFSNSRSEMNVSTLELGDSALYLCASSLTTLGEEETQYFGPGTRLLVL.

This clonotype has a handful of counts. The rearrangement joins TRBV20-1 to TRBJ2-5; the D gene could be TRBD1 or TRBD2 (5 bases each). Germline-derived CDR1 and CDR2 are DFQATT and SNEGSKA (reference sequence). The V and J ends lost 6 bases and 5 bases respectively, with 16 bases between them. The CDR3 is made up of 13 amino acids. The CDR3 coding sequence is TGCAGTGCCTCTGGGACCGGATGGGAGACCCAGTACTTC. Its protein is CSASGTGWETQYF.

CDR3 loop: CASSPNLFGFGQPQHF. CDR3 nucleotides: TGCGCCAGCAGCCCTAATCTATTCGGGTTCGGACAGCCCCAGCATTTT. The V gene is TRBV4-1, the J gene TRBJ1-5; D is uncertain. Trimming shortened V by 4 bases and J by 7 bases, and 20 bases separated the two germline ends. The V gene's germline CDR1 is MGHRA and CDR2 YSYEKL. The CDR3 covers 16 residues.

This clonotype was observed a handful of times. The chain links TRBV20-1 to TRBJ2-5, with 8 bases that match TRBD1. CDR1 is DFQATT and CDR2 is SNEGSKA in the germline V gene (reference sequence). The CDR3 runs to 15 residues. V was pared by 3 bases and J by 2 bases, with 8 bases of the junction left unmatched. For the CDR3, the DNA is TGCAGTGCTAGGGGTGGGACAGGACTACAAGAGACCCAGTACTTC. The encoded protein is CSARGGTGLQETQYF.

This chain links TRBV4-2 with TRBJ1-6; no clear D. The CDR3 spans 16 residues. V lost 4 bases to trimming and J lost 8 bases, with 18 bases between them. The germline gives CDR1 LGHNA, CDR2 YNFKEQ. The CDR3 here is CASSRSLGILDSPLHF. DNA of the CDR3: TGTGCCAGCAGCCGCTCCCTCGGAATCCTTGATTCACCCCTCCACTTT.

V usage is TRBV4-1 and J usage is TRBJ1-5; weak D call: TRBD1 (5 bases). This CDR3 contains 16 residues. Trimming stripped 0 bases from V and 5 bases from J, with 14 bases between. Per the germline V gene, CDR1 is MGHRA and CDR2 is YSYEKL. The CDR3 region has the DNA TGCGCCAGCAGCCAAGAGATTGGGACGGCTTATCAGCCCCAGCATTTT. It yields the protein CASSQEIGTAYQPQHF.

This sequence joins TRBV3-1 and TRBJ2-7; the D gene is possibly TRBD2 (5 bases). The CDR3 spans 16 residues. Germline assignment: CDR1 LGHDT and CDR2 YNNKEL (reference sequence). Trimming stripped 4 bases from V and 6 bases from J, with 22 bases between. The CDR3 region has the DNA TGTGCCAGCAGCCCCAGGACTTTATCTCCTACGGGCGAGCAGTACTTC. It codes for CASSPRTLSPTGEQYF.